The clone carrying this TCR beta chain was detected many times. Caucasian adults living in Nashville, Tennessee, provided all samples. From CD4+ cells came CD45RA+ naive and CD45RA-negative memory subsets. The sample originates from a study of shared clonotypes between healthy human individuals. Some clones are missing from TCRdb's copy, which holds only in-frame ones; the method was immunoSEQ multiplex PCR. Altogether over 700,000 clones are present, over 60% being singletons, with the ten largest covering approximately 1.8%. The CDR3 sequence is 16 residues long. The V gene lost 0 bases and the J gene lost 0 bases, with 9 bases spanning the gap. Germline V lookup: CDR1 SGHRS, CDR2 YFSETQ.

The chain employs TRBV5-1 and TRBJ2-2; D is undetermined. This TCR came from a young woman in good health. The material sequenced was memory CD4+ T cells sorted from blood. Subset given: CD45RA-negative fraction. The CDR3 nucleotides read TGCGCCAGCAGCTTGGGTACTGCAACGAACACCGGGGAGCTGTTTTTT. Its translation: CASSLGTATNTGELFF.